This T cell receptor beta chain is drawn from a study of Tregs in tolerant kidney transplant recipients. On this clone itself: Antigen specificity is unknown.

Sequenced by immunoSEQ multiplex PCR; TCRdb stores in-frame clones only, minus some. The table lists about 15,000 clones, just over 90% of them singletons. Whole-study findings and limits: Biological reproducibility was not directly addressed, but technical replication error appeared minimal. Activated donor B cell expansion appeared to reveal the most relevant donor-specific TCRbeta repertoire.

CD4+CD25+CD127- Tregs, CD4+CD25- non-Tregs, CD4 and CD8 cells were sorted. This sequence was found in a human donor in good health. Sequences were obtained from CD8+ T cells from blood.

The chain's CDR3 is CAITATGDLRKLNTGELFF. CDR3 nucleotide sequence: TGTGCCATCACCGCGACAGGGGACCTCAGGAAGCTAAACACCGGGGAGCTGTTTTTT. The chain joins TRBV10-3 to TRBJ2-2, with 8 positions matching TRBD1. The CDR3 spans 19 residues. The trim removed 7 bases at V and 2 bases at J, leaving 18 bases unmatched. CDR1 ENHRY and CDR2 SYGVKD come from the germline V gene.